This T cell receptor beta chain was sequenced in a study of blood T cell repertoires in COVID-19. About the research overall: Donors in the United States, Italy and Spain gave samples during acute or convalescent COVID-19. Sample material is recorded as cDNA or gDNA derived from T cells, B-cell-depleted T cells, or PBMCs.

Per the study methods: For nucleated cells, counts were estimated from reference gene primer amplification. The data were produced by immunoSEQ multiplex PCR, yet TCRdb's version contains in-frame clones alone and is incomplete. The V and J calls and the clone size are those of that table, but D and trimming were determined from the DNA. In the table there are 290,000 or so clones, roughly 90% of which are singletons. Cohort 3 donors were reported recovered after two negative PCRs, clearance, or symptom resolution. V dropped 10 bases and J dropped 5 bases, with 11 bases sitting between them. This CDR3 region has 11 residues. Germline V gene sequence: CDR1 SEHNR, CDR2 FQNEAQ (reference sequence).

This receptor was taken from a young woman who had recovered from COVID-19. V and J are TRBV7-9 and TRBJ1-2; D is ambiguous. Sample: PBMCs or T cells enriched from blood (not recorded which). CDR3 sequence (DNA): TGTGCCACCCCAACAGCTTATGGCTACACCTTC. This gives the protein CATPTAYGYTF.